The source of this T cell receptor (beta chain) is a study of shared clonotypes between healthy human individuals. Across the whole study: The study drew on a couple of women and three men aged 18 to 49 as donors.

This CDR3 spans 17 amino acids. Looked up from germline, CDR1 is MGHDK and CDR2 is SYGVNS. Trimming removed 2 bases from V and 0 bases from J, with 11 bases in between. Assay: immunoSEQ multiplex PCR; the TCRdb copy retains only in-frame clones and omits some. Among over a million clones listed, over 95% were seen once. Turning to this clone: Its specificity is not known.

Caucasian adults living in Nashville, Tennessee, provided all samples. Splitting of CD4+ cells produced CD45RA+ naive and CD45RA-negative memory subsets. General study points: Sampling was confined to blood; repertoires within tissues likely differ.

The V gene is TRBV25-1, the J gene TRBJ2-6; D is unclear. This receptor was taken from a man aged 25-40 years in good health. Sequencing was done on a sample of naive CD4+ T cells sorted from blood. Subset defined: CD45RA+ positively selected. In DNA, the CDR3 is TGTGCCAGCAGTGAACACCCCCAAAGCTCTGGGGCCAACGTCCTGACTTTC. Protein product: CASSEHPQSSGANVLTF.